Shown below are 25 T cell receptor beta chains from a single sample sequenced in a study of shared clonotypes between healthy human individuals. Sequenced by immunoSEQ multiplex PCR; TCRdb stores in-frame clones only, minus some. The sample lists about 2.4 million clones; 93% were seen once. The sample consisted of naive CD4+ T cells from PBMCs. Subset indicated: CD45RA+ positively selected. These receptors came from a man aged 18 to 29 in good health. Some clones in this sample may be carry-over from other donors' samples.

This clone came up once. CDR3 in amino acids: CASSSIGRAGRTEQFF. The CDR3 DNA is TGTGCCAGCAGCTCCATAGGCCGGGCAGGGCGGACTGAGCAGTTCTTC. This rearrangement joins TRBV7-9 to TRBJ2-1; D is perhaps TRBD1 (5 bases). Germline V CDR1 and CDR2: SEHNR, FQNEAQ (reference sequence). There are 16 residues in the CDR3. Trimming took 4 bases from V and 9 from J, leaving 22 bases between them.

The gene calls are TRBV7-3 and TRBJ2-7; possible D gene TRBD1, 6 bases. V was clipped by 1 base and J by 3 bases, with 13 bases between them. The germline V gene encodes CDR1 SGHTA and CDR2 FQGTGA. CDR3 size: 15 residues. CDR3 sequence reads: CASSLIPGANYEQYF. CDR3 bases: TGTGCCAGCAGCTTAATCCCAGGGGCGAACTACGAGCAGTACTTC.

The chain links TRBV5-1 to TRBJ2-2; a weak D match, TRBD1 (6 bases). This CDR3 is built from 16 residues. From germline, CDR1 is SGHRS and CDR2 YFSETQ. Trimming stripped 2 bases from V and 0 bases from J, with 11 bases between. The CDR3 region has the DNA TGCGCCAGCAGCTTCTTCAGGGGCGCGAACACCGGGGAGCTGTTTTTT. Its translation: CASSFFRGANTGELFF.

The V and J genes are TRBV4-3 and TRBJ2-2; the D gene could be TRBD1 or TRBD2 (5 bases each). The CDR3 runs 15 residues. The ends were cut back, 1 base at V and 11 bases at J, with 17 bases in the middle. Germline V CDR1 and CDR2: LGHNA, YSLEER. In nucleotides, the CDR3 is TGCGCCAGCAGCCAAGCCCAGGGAGAGGGGCGCGAGCTGTTTTTT. It translates to CASSQAQGEGRELFF.

J is TRBJ2-1 and V is TRBV7-9; tentatively, D is TRBD2 (6 bases). Trimming pared 6 bases from V and 2 bases from J, leaving 20 bases between. Germline loops: CDR1 SEHNR, CDR2 FQNEAQ (reference sequence). The CDR3 loop spans 17 amino acids. The CDR3 coding sequence is TGTGCCAGCAGTTTGCGGCGGGGTTCAGAGGCCTACAATGAGCAGTTCTTC. Protein sequence: CASSLRRGSEAYNEQFF.

V gene TRBV2 combines with J gene TRBJ2-2; TRBD1 might be the D (6 bases). This CDR3 region has 16 residues. The V end lost 4 bases, the J end lost 3 bases, and 15 bases lay between the germline ends. Per germline, CDR1 SNHLY and CDR2 FYNNEI. The CDR3 is CASSAGAPIHTGELFF. CDR3 DNA: TGTGCCAGCAGTGCAGGGGCTCCCATTCACACCGGGGAGCTGTTTTTT.

This clone was recorded once. The chain combines TRBV6-1 with TRBJ2-3; the D gene could be TRBD1 or TRBD2 (6 bases each). Per the germline V gene, CDR1 is MNHNS and CDR2 is SASEGT. The CDR3 covers 14 residues. Trimming left V 8 bases short and J 4 bases short, with 16 bases between. The CDR3 bases are TGTGCCAGCCGGGCGTCGGGGGCGGCAGATACGCAGTATTTT. It yields the protein CASRASGAADTQYF.

This sequence joins TRBV27 and TRBJ2-3; 8 bases are shared with TRBD1. The V gene's germline CDR1 is MNHEY and CDR2 SMNVEV (reference sequence). The V and J ends lost 4 bases and 6 bases, in that order; junction bases with no gene match: 9. This CDR3 region has 15 residues. The CDR3 protein is CASSSTGAQADTQYF. The CDR3 DNA is TGTGCCAGCAGTTCGACAGGGGCGCAGGCGGATACGCAGTATTTT.

The CDR3 is CAWEAGGGPEFF. The CDR3 coding sequence is TGTGCCTGGGAGGCGGGGGGAGGGCCTGAGTTCTTC. The chain has TRBV30 and TRBJ2-1; 8 bases are a match to TRBD2. There are 12 residues in the CDR3. The ends lost 5 bases at V and 14 bases at J; junction bases unmatched: 11. Germline V gene lookup returns CDR1 GTSNPN and CDR2 SVGIG (reference sequence).

Comments on this clone: Other DNA sequences of this sample code for an identical CDR3. The chain uses TRBV18 and TRBJ2-7, with 12 bases fitting TRBD2. Germline assignment: CDR1 KGHSH and CDR2 LQKENI. Trimming at V came to 3 bases and at J to 2 bases, leaving 8 bases not matched to a gene. The CDR3 covers 17 residues. CDR3 in amino acids: CASSPPGLAGGPYEQYF. CDR3 bases: TGTGCCAGCTCACCCCCGGGTCTAGCGGGAGGGCCCTACGAGCAGTACTTC.

This clone was observed a few times. The CDR3, as DNA: TGTGCCAGCTCACCACAGGCAGGGGATTCTGGAAACACCATATATTTT. Translation gives CASSPQAGDSGNTIYF. V and J are TRBV18 and TRBJ1-3, with D perhaps matching TRBD1 (6 bases). The CDR3 length is 16 residues. Germline CDR1 is KGHSH and CDR2 is LQKENI. V dropped 1 base and J dropped 1 base, with 11 bases sitting between them.

This chain joins TRBV5-1 and TRBJ1-5; tentative D call: TRBD1 (6 bases). With 4 bases removed from V and 5 bases from J, the gap between germline ends came to 13 bases. The CDR3 is 14 amino acids. In germline, CDR1 is SGHRS, CDR2 YFSETQ. The chain's CDR3 is CASSQGGGDQPQHF. In DNA, the CDR3 is TGCGCCAGCAGCCAAGGGGGGGGTGATCAGCCCCAGCATTTT.

A remark on this clone: Different DNA sequences within this sample yield the same CDR3. This rearrangement joins TRBV6-6 to TRBJ2-7, with a possible D match to TRBD2 (5 bases). CDR1 is MNHNY and CDR2 is SVGAGI in the germline V gene (reference sequence). The CDR3 runs to 12 residues. Deletions cut 0 bases from V and 6 bases from J, with 6 bases between. DNA for the CDR3: TGTGCCAGCAGTTACTCGAGCGGCGAGCAGTACTTC. It codes for CASSYSSGEQYF.

The chain has TRBV5-4 and TRBJ1-4; no clear D gene. The CDR3 runs to 12 residues. V lost 3 bases to trimming and J lost 5 bases, with 5 bases between them. Per germline, CDR1 SGHNT and CDR2 YYREEE (reference sequence). For the CDR3, the DNA is TGTGCCAGCAGCTCTTTCAATGAAAAACTGTTTTTT. Encoded protein: CASSSFNEKLFF.

The sample holds a few counts of this clone. The chain has TRBV28 and TRBJ1-1; D call uncertain. Germline V lookup: CDR1 MDHEN, CDR2 SYDVKM. The CDR3 extends over 12 amino acids. V was shortened by 8 bases and J by 3 bases, with 10 bases between the two germline ends. DNA for the CDR3: TGTGCCAGCGACACACCGTACACTGAAGCTTTCTTT. Translation gives CASDTPYTEAFF. Together with reference TRBV28 and TRBJ1-1, the CDR3 gives the full variable domain: DVKVTQSSRYLVKRTGEKVFLECVQDMDHENMFWYRQDPGLGLRLIYFSYDVKMKEKGDIPEGYSVSREKKERFSLILESASTNQTSMYLCASDTPYTEAFFGQGTRLTVV.

This chain links TRBV28 with TRBJ2-5; tentative D call: TRBD1 (5 bases). V lost 6 bases, J lost 1 base, and 18 bases lay in between. Germline V CDR1 and CDR2: MDHEN, SYDVKM. This CDR3 is 16 amino acids long. CDR3 sequence reads: CASSPGGAVLQETQYF. In DNA form, the CDR3 reads TGTGCCAGCAGCCCGGGTGGGGCAGTCCTCCAAGAGACCCAGTACTTC.

In this sample, this clone turned up once. The V and J genes are TRBV10-3 and TRBJ1-2; D is possibly TRBD1 (6 bases). This CDR3 has 15 residues. CDR1 and CDR2 from the germline V gene are ENHRY and SYGVKD. Trimming took off 3 bases at V and 8 bases at J, with 19 bases between the two ends. Here the CDR3 reads CAISERSNGGGGYTF. Here the CDR3 DNA reads TGTGCCATCAGTGAAAGATCGAATGGAGGGGGAGGCTACACCTTC.

This chain uses TRBV5-1 with TRBJ1-3; no firm D call. CDR1 is SGHRS, CDR2 YFSETQ, per germline. The CDR3 covers 16 residues. The V end was cut by 2 bases, the J end by 0 bases, with 12 bases between. CDR3 protein: CASSFSASNSGNTIYF. The CDR3 nucleotides are TGCGCCAGCAGCTTTTCAGCTTCTAACTCTGGAAACACCATATATTTT.

The V and J genes are TRBV7-8 and TRBJ1-4; no firm D call. In germline, CDR1 is SGHVS, CDR2 FQNEAQ. The CDR3 is 15 amino acids. Between the trimmed V and J ends, which lost 0 bases and 5 bases, there was a span of 10 bases. The CDR3 here is CASSLALGINEKLFF. The CDR3 bases are TGTGCCAGCAGCTTAGCCTTGGGGATAAATGAAAAACTGTTTTTT.

The chain joins TRBV30 to TRBJ2-2, with 11 bases fitting TRBD2. V was pared by 2 bases and J by 8 bases, with 7 bases of the junction left unmatched. This CDR3 contains 15 residues. Per germline, CDR1 GTSNPN and CDR2 SVGIG (reference sequence). DNA for the CDR3: TGTGCCTGGAGTCCCGGACTAGCGGGTTCGGGGGAGCTGTTTTTT. Translation gives CAWSPGLAGSGELFF.

The chain joins TRBV7-8 to TRBJ2-1; 7 bases match TRBD2. V trimming: 5 bases; J trimming: 0 bases; junction bases outside the gene matches: 10. CDR1 is SGHVS, CDR2 FQNEAQ, per germline. The CDR3 runs 17 residues. CDR3 sequence reads: CASSQGGRLISYNEQFF. The CDR3 DNA follows: TGTGCCAGCAGCCAGGGAGGGAGGCTTATCTCCTACAATGAGCAGTTCTTC.

The chain employs TRBV18 and TRBJ2-7; TRBD2 matches 11 bases. CDR3 length equals 16 residues. Germline V gene lookup returns CDR1 KGHSH and CDR2 LQKENI. V dropped 0 bases and J dropped 2; count of bases not matched to a gene: 3. The CDR3 DNA sequence: TGTGCCAGCTCACCACCGGGACTAGCGGACACCTACGAGCAGTACTTC. This encodes CASSPPGLADTYEQYF.

The chain recombines TRBV28 with TRBJ1-2, with D possibly TRBD1 on 5 matching bases. V was cut by 7 bases and J by 7 bases, with 19 bases left in between. The length of the CDR3 is 14 residues. In germline, CDR1 is MDHEN, CDR2 SYDVKM. The CDR3 nucleotides read TGTGCCAGCATTCCACAGGCAGCCCCGGCTGGCTACACCTTC. Encoded protein: CASIPQAAPAGYTF.

The chain has TRBV27 and TRBJ2-7; 15 bases line up with TRBD2. CDR3 size: 18 residues. The germline CDR1 and CDR2 sequences are MNHEY and SMNVEV (reference sequence). V trimming: 4 bases; J trimming: 1 base; junction bases outside the gene matches: 8. DNA of the CDR3: TGTGCCAGCAGTTCGTGGACTAGCGGGAGGGCCAAGTCCTACGAGCAGTACTTC. Its translation: CASSSWTSGRAKSYEQYF.

The count of this clone is one. J is TRBJ2-6 and V is TRBV9; D unresolved. Germline assignment: CDR1 SGDLS and CDR2 YYNGEE. The V and J ends lost 4 bases and 9 bases respectively, with 8 bases between them. The CDR3 has 12 amino acids. CDR3 protein: CASSSSGNVLTF. Here the CDR3 DNA reads TGTGCCAGCAGCTCTTCAGGCAACGTCCTGACTTTC.